This T cell receptor beta chain is drawn from a study of T cells after yellow fever vaccination. General study points: Clones that expanded after primary vaccination mostly reappeared after the booster (around 96% CD4, roughly 87% CD8). The study noted that FACS-sorted repertoires could contain abundant clonotypes contaminating from the bulk population. Just a small share of clonotypes turned up in the CD4 compartment as well as the CD8 compartment.

This clonotype turned up a few times. Its target is unknown. A universal primer site and UMIs were added as TCR cDNA was made by 5'RACE template switching. TCRdb ran MiXCR on the 5' RACE reads and lists one entry per CDR3 protein. The sample records 170,000 or so distinct CDR3 sequences, approximately 6.2% being singletons. Sequenced material: CD4+ T cells sorted from PBMCs, taken on the day of the first yellow fever vaccination. The sequence derives from a man aged 18 to 35 who received the YFV17D yellow fever vaccine.

In DNA, the CDR3 is TGTGCCAGCAGCTTTGGACAGGGAGAGAACATTCAGTACTTC. It translates to CASSFGQGENIQYF. The genes are TRBV6-2 or TRBV6-3 and TRBJ2-4, with 8 bases identical to TRBD1. Trimming at V came to 6 bases and at J to 7 bases, leaving 8 bases not matched to a gene. The CDR3 sequence is 14 residues long. Germline V gene sequence: CDR1 MNHEY, CDR2 SVGEGT.